This T cell receptor (beta chain) was captured in a study of T cells in women clearing cervical HPV infection. Study-level background: Women with histologically confirmed HPV16-related CIN3 or worse, 2 with invasive cancer, served as cases.

This table comes from immunoSEQ multiplex PCR, and its TCRdb copy is limited to in-frame clones, with some not included. The sample has roughly 47,000 clones; the top ten hold less than 40%. On this clone itself: The read ends 3 residues early relative to the CDR3; the germline J gene fills the gap.

The ends were cut back, 1 base at V and 2 bases at J, with 9 bases in the middle. The CDR3 has 14 amino acids. Germline CDR1 KGHSH, CDR2 LQKENI. This chain joins TRBV18 and TRBJ2-7; D ambiguous. The clonotype comes from a woman aged 18 to 75 with a cervical HPV16 infection that either progressed to CIN3+ or cleared (not recorded which). The sequenced sample consisted of blood buffy coat. CDR3 bases read: TGTGCCAGCTCACCACGCGGATACGCCTACGAG. It is translated as CASSPRGYAYE. The CDR3 in its entirety is CASSPRGYAYEQYF.